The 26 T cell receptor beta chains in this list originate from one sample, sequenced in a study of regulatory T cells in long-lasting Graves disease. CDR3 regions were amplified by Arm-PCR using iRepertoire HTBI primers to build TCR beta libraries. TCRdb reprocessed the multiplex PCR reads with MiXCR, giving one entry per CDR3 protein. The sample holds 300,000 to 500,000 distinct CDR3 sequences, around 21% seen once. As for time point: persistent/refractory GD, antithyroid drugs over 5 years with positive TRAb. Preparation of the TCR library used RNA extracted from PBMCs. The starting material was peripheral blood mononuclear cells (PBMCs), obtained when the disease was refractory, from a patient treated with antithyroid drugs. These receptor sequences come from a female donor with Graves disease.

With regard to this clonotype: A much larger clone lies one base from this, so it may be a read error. DNA for the CDR3: TGTGCCCGCATCGGCGGTAGGGGGGCCGCACTGAACACTGAAGCTTTCTTT. As protein: CARIGGRGAALNTEAFF. V gene TRBV6-2 or TRBV6-3 combines with J gene TRBJ1-1, with D maybe TRBD1 (6 bases). The CDR3 has 17 residues. Per the germline V gene, CDR1 is MNHEY and CDR2 is SVGEGT. V lost 11 bases and J lost 0, with 25 bases in between.

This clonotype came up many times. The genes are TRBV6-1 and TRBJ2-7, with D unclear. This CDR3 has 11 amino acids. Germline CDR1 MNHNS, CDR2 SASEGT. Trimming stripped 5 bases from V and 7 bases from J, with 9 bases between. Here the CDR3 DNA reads TGTGCCAGCAGTCGAGAATTGGAGCAGTACTTC. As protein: CASSRELEQYF.

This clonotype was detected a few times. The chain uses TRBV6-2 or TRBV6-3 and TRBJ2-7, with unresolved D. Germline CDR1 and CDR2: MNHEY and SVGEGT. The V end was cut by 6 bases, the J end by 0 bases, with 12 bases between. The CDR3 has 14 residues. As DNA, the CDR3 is TGTGCCAGCAGACGTCAGACAAACTCCTACGAGCAGTACTTC. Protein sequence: CASRRQTNSYEQYF.

Here the CDR3 reads CASSKTNSNQPQHF. CDR3 sequence (DNA): TGTGCCAGTAGCAAGACAAATAGCAATCAGCCCCAGCATTTT. The rearrangement joins TRBV19 to TRBJ1-5, with D hard to call. The germline V gene has CDR1 LNHDA and CDR2 SQIVND (reference sequence). V lost 6 bases, J lost 0 bases, and 9 bases lay in between. The CDR3 runs 14 residues.

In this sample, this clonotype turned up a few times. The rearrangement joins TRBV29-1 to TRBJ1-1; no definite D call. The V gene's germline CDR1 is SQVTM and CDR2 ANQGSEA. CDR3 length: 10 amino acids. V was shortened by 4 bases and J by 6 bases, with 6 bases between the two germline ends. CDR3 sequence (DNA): TGCAGCGTTGTTACTCCTGAAGCTTTCTTT. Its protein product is CSVVTPEAFF.

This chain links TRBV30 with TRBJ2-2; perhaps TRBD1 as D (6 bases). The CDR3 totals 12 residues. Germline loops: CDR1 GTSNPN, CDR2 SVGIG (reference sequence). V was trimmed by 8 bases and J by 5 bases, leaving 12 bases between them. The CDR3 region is CAGYRDTGELFF. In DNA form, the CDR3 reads TGTGCCGGTTACAGGGATACCGGGGAGCTGTTTTTT.

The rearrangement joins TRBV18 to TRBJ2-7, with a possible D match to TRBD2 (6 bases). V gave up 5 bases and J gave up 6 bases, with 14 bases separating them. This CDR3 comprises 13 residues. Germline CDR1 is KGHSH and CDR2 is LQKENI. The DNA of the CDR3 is TGTGCCAGCTCATCGGCCCCGCGGGGCGAGCAGTACTTC. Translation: CASSSAPRGEQYF.

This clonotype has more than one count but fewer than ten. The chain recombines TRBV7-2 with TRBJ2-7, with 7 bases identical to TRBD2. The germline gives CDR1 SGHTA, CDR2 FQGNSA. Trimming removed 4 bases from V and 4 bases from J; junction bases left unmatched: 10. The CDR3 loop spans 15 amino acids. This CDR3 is CASSYLIGGSYEQYF. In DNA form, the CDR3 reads TGTGCCAGCAGCTACCTCATCGGCGGGAGTTACGAGCAGTACTTC.

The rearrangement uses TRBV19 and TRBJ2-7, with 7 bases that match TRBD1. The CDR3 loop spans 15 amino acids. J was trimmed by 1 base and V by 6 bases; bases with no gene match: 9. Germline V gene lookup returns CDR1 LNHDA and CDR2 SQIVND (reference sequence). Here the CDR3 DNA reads TGTGCCAGTAGGGAGACGGACAGGTCTTCCTACGAGCAGTACTTC. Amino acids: CASRETDRSSYEQYF.

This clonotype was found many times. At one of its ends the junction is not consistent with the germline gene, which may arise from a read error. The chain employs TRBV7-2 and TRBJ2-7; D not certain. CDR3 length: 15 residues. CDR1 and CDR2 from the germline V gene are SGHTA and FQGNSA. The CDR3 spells CASNLGSFLVDEQYF. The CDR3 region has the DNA TGTGCCAGCAACTTAGGGTCCTTCTTAGTAGACGAGCAGTACTTC.

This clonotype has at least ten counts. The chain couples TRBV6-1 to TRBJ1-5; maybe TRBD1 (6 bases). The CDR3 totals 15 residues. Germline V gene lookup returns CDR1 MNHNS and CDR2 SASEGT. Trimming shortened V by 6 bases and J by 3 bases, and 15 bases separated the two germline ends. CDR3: CASRRNRVINQPQHF. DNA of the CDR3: TGTGCCAGCAGACGAAACAGGGTAATCAATCAGCCCCAGCATTTT.

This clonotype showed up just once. For the CDR3, the DNA is TGCAGCGTTGACCCTCTGACAGGGTTCGAAGAGACCCAGTACTTC. The encoded protein is CSVDPLTGFEETQYF. V usage is TRBV29-1 and J usage is TRBJ2-5, with TRBD1 matching 7 bases. V was clipped by 3 bases and J by 3 bases; unmatched bases: 10. This CDR3 comprises 15 residues. Germline-derived CDR1 and CDR2 are SQVTM and ANQGSEA.

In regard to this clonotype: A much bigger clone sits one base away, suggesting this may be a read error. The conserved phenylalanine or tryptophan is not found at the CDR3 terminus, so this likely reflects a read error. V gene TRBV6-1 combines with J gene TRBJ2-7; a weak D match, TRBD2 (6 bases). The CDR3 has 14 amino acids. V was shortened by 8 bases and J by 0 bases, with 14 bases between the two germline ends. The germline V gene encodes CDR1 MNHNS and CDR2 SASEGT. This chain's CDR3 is CASSVAGNSYEQYL. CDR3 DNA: TGTGCCAGCTCGGTTGCGGGAAACTCCTACGAGCAGTACCTC.

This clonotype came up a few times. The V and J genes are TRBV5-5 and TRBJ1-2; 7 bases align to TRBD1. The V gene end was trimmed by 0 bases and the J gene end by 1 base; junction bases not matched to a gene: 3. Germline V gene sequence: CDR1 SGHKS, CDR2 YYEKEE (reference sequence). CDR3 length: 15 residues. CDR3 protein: CASSLGQGVNYGYTF. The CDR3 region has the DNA TGTGCCAGCAGCTTGGGGCAGGGGGTTAACTATGGCTACACCTTC.

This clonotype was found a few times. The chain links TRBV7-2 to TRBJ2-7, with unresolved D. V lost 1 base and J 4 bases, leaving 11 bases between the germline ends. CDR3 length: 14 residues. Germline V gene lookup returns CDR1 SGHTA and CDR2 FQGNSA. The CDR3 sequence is CASSLGDLKYEQYF. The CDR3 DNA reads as TGTGCCAGCAGCTTAGGAGACCTCAAATACGAGCAGTACTTC.

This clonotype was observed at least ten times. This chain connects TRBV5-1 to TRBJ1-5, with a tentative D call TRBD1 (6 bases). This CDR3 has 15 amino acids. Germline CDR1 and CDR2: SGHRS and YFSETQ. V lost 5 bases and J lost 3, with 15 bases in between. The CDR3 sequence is CASRTDGDINQPQHF. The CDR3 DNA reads TGCGCCAGCAGAACGGACGGGGACATCAATCAGCCCCAGCATTTT.

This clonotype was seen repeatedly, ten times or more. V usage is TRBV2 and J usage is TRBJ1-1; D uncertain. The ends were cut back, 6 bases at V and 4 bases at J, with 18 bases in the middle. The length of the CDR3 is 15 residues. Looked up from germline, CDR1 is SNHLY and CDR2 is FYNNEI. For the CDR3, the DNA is TGTGCCAGCAGGCCTTCCCAAGGGTTCCGCACTGAAGCTTTCTTT. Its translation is CASRPSQGFRTEAFF. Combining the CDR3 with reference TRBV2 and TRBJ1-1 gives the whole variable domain EPEVTQTPSHQVTQMGQEVILRCVPISNHLYFYWYRQILGQKVEFLVSFYNNEISEKSEIFDDQFSVERPDGSNFTLKIRSTKLEDSAMYFCASRPSQGFRTEAFFGQGTRLTVV.

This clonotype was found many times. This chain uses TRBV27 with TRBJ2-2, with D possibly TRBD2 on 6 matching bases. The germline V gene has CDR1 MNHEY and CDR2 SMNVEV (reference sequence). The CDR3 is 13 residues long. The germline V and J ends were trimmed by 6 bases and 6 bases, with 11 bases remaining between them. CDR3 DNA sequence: TGTGCCAGCAGCCCGGGGAGGCCCGGGGAGCTGTTTTTT. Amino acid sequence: CASSPGRPGELFF.

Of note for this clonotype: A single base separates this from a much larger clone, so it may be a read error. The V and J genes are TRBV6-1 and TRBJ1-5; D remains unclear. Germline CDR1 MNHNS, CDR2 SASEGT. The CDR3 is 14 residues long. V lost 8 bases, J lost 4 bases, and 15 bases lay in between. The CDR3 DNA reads TGTGCCAGCCAAGGCCACACGAAAAATCAGCCCCAGCATTTT. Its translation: CASQGHTKNQPQHF.

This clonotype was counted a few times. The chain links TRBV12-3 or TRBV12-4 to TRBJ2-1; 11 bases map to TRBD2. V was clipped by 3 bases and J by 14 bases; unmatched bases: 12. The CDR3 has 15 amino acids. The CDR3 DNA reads TGTGCCAGCAGTTTGAGGACTAGCGGGCAACGAAGGGAGTTCTTC. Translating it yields CASSLRTSGQRREFF.

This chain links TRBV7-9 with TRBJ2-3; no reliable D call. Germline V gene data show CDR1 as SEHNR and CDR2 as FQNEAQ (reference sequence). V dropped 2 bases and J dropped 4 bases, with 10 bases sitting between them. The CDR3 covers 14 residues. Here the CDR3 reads CASSLMLAADTQYF. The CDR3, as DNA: TGTGCCAGCAGCTTAATGCTCGCGGCAGATACGCAGTATTTT.

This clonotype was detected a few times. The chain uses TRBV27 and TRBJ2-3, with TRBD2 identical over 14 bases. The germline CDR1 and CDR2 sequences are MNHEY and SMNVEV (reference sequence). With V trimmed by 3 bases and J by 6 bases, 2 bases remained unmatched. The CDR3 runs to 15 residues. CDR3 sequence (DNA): TGTGCCAGCAGTTTGACTAGCGGGGGGGGGGATACGCAGTATTTT. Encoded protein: CASSLTSGGGDTQYF.

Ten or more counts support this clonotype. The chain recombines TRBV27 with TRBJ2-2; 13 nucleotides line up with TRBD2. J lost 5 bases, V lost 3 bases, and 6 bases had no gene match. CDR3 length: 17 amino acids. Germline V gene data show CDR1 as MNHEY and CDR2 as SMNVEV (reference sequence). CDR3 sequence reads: CASSLPGLAGVTGELFF. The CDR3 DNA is TGTGCCAGCAGTTTGCCTGGACTAGCGGGAGTTACCGGGGAGCTGTTTTTT.

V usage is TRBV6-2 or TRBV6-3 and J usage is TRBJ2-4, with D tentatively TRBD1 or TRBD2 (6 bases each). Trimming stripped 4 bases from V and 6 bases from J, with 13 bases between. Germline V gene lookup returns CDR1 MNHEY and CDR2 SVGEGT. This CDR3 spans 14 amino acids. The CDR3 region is CASSLGGAGNIQYF. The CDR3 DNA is TGTGCCAGCAGTTTGGGGGGCGCCGGAAACATTCAGTACTTC.

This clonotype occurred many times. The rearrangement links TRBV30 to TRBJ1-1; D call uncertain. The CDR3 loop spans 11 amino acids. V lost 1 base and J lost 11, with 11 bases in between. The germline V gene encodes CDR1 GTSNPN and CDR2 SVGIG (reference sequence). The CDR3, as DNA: TGTGCCTGGAGTGAGGCCTCGGGGGCTTTCTTT. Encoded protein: CAWSEASGAFF. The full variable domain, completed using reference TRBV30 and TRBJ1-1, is SQTIHQWPATLVQPVGSPLSLECTVEGTSNPNLYWYRQAAGRGLQLLFYSVGIGQISSEVPQNLSASRPQDRQFILSSKKLLLSDSGFYLCAWSEASGAFFGQGTRLTVV.

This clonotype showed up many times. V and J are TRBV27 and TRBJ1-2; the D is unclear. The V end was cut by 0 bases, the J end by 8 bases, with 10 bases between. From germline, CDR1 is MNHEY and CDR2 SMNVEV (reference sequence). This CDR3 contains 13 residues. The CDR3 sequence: CASSLSSWQGYTF. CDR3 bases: TGTGCCAGCAGTTTATCGTCTTGGCAGGGCTACACCTTC.